This is a list of T cell receptor beta chains from one sample in a study of blood T cell repertoires in COVID-19. Profiling relied on immunoSEQ multiplex PCR, and the TCRdb table lists in-frame clones only, not all of them. The sample holds 200,000 to 250,000 clones, around 84% seen once. The sample taken for sequencing was peripheral blood. These receptors were obtained from an elderly woman with active or convalescent COVID-19. CDR3s include the opening cysteine and the closing phenylalanine or tryptophan. D genes are given only for firm matches. Size values are once, few and many counts, or a class for expanded clones, and some rows have none.

TRBJ1-2	TRBV19	few	TRBD1	TGTGCCAGTAGTACCCGGGACAGGGAATATAACGGCTACACCTTC	CASSTRDREYNGYTF
TRBJ1-1	TRBV5-1	-	TRBD1	TGCGCCAGCAGCTTGGGACAGGGGGCGGAGAACACTGAAGCTTTCTTT	CASSLGQGAENTEAFF
TRBJ2-7	TRBV6-5	-	TRBD2	TGTGCCAGCAGTTCCTCACCAGCGGGACCTTACGAGCAGTACTTC	CASSSSPAGPYEQYF
TRBJ2-3	TRBV5-1	-	-	TGCGCCAGCAGCAGGGGGGGAAGCACAGATACGCAGTATTTT	CASSRGGSTDTQYF
TRBJ1-1	TRBV2	-	TRBD1	TGTGCCAGCAGGAGACAGGGTATGAACACTGAAGCTTTCTTT	CASRRQGMNTEAFF
TRBJ2-7	TRBV6-5	-	-	TGTGCCAGCAGGCTTGGACTCGGACGGGACGAGCAGTACTTC	CASRLGLGRDEQYF
TRBJ2-6	TRBV24-1	-	-	TGTGCCACCAGTGATTACCCGGGGGACTCAATCTCTGGGGCCAACGTCCTGACTTTC	CATSDYPGDSISGANVLTF
TRBJ2-3	TRBV7-2	-	TRBD2	TGTGCCAGCAGCCCCCGGGGGGTAAGGGGCACAGATACGCAGTATTTT	CASSPRGVRGTDTQYF
TRBJ1-3	TRBV7-2	few	TRBD1	TGTGCCAGCACCCGGGGGGGACAGGGTGGTGGAAACACCATATATTTT	CASTRGGQGGGNTIYF
TRBJ2-7	TRBV12-5	-	TRBD2	TGTGCTAGTGGTAACGGACTAGCCCCCTACGAGCAGTACTTC	CASGNGLAPYEQYF
TRBJ2-1	TRBV5-6	-	-	TGTGCCAGCAGCCCCCCAGGGGTGAATGAGCAGTTCTTC	CASSPPGVNEQFF
TRBJ2-1	TRBV18	-	TRBD1	TGTGCCAGCTCAAAGGGACAGGATACCTACAATGAGCAGTTCTTC	CASSKGQDTYNEQFF
TRBJ1-1	TRBV9	-	TRBD1	TGTGCCAGCAGCGCCCGCCAGGGGGGGAACACTGAAGCTTTCTTT	CASSARQGGNTEAFF
TRBJ2-1	TRBV19	-	TRBD1	TGTGCCAGTAGTGCAGGGACAGCCCCTTCGAGGGAGCAGTTCTTC	CASSAGTAPSREQFF
TRBJ2-5	TRBV11-2	-	-	TGTGCCAGCAGCTTAGGAGTCCAAGAGACCCAGTACTTC	CASSLGVQETQYF
TRBJ1-1	TRBV2	-	-	TGTGCCAGCAGTGAGTCCAGGGTCGAGCTAAGAGCTTTCTTT	CASSESRVELRAFF
TRBJ1-2	TRBV5-1	once	-	TGCGCCAGCAGCTTGTGGGGTGGGGGCGATGGCTACACCTTC	CASSLWGGGDGYTF
TRBJ2-3	TRBV11-3	once	-	TGTGCCAGCAGCCCACAGTCCCGCGCTTCCGCACCAGATACGCAGTATTTT	CASSPQSRASAPDTQYF
TRBJ2-1	TRBV2	-	TRBD1	TGTGCCAGCAGTGAATTAGGACAGGGCAGGAGCAATGAGCAGTTCTTC	CASSELGQGRSNEQFF
TRBJ2-7	TRBV30	-	TRBD1	TGTGCCTGGAGCTCACACTCGACAGGGGCCTACGAGCAGTACTTC	CAWSSHSTGAYEQYF
TRBJ2-5	TRBV14	few	TRBD2	TGTGCCAGCAGCCAACGGGCGGGAGTCATTACGCGAGAGACCCAGTACTTC	CASSQRAGVITRETQYF
TRBJ2-5	TRBV30	-	TRBD2	TGTGCCTGGACCACGGGACTAGCGGGAGTGGGGAAAGAGACCCAGTACTTC	CAWTTGLAGVGKETQYF
TRBJ1-6	TRBV15	-	-	TGTGCCACCAGCAGAGATAAATGGGCAGGGGCGAATTCACCCCTCCACTTT	CATSRDKWAGANSPLHF
TRBJ1-2	TRBV27	-	TRBD1	TGTGCCAGCACTCCATATGGGGGCGGACAGGTCCCATTCTATGGCTACACCTTC	CASTPYGGGQVPFYGYTF
TRBJ2-2	TRBV11-2	-	-	TGTGCCAGCAGCGTAAACAGGGTCACCGGGGAGCTGTTTTTT	CASSVNRVTGELFF
TRBJ1-2	TRBV4-2	-	TRBD1	TGTGCCAGCAGCCAAGATCTGCCAGGACAGGGCTATGGCTACACCTTC	CASSQDLPGQGYGYTF
TRBJ2-1	TRBV19	-	-	TGTGCCAGTAGACCGGGAGCGAGCTCCTACAATGAGCAGTTCTTC	CASRPGASSYNEQFF
TRBJ1-4	TRBV28	-	TRBD1	TGTGCCAGCCGAACAGGGGGACAGGGGAATGAAAAACTGTTTTTT	CASRTGGQGNEKLFF
TRBJ2-1	TRBV6-1	-	TRBD2	TGTGCCAGCAGTGAAGCGCGTACTAGCGGGTTCTACAATGAGCAGTTCTTC	CASSEARTSGFYNEQFF
TRBJ2-7	TRBV2	-	-	TGTGCCAGCAGCCTAGCCTCTTCTTCCTACGAGCAGTACTTC	CASSLASSSYEQYF
TRBJ1-6	TRBV5-8	-	-	TGTGCCAGCAGCTCGGCGGGAATCTATAATTCACCCCTCCACTTT	CASSSAGIYNSPLHF
TRBJ1-1	TRBV5-4	-	-	TGTGCCAGCAGCAGTAGGGAATTGGGGAAGGGGGAAGCTTTCTTT	CASSSRELGKGEAFF
TRBJ2-7	TRBV27	-	-	TGTGCCAGCAGTTCCCAGGTGGAGGGGTTGTTCTACGAGCAGTACTTC	CASSSQVEGLFYEQYF
TRBJ2-7	TRBV10-3	-	TRBD1	TGTGCCATCAGACCGGGACAGGGGGCGTCGTCGTACTTC	CAIRPGQGASSYF
TRBJ1-6	TRBV11-2	-	-	TGTGCCAGCAGTCAGGGGCCCTTTAATTCACCCCTCCACTTT	CASSQGPFNSPLHF
TRBJ2-2	TRBV6-5	-	-	TGTGCCAGCAGTTACTTAATGAGGGCCGGGGAGCTGTTTTTT	CASSYLMRAGELFF
TRBJ1-3	TRBV5-1	-	-	TGCGCCAGCAGCTTGGCCGCACAGGGCAGCTCAAACACCATATATTTT	CASSLAAQGSSNTIYF